Presented here are 24 T cell receptor beta chains from one specimen sequenced in a study of tissue T cells after allogeneic stem cell transplantation (dated by TCRdb to about 2022). The library was made by the immunoSEQ multiplex PCR assay. Imported from immuneACCESS, the table was reduced by TCRdb to in-frame sequences with V and J called. These copies leave out some clones; in studies compared against another copy, an unresolved V gene accounts for under half, and the cause of the remainder is not known. The sample table lists tens of thousands of clones, about two thirds of them with a count of one. The biggest ten clones account for around 0.62% of the sample. The sequenced material came from spleen. These receptors came from a female BALB/c mouse in good health. The MHC haplotype of this strain is H2-d.

A note on this clone: Each gene name is a mouse one. The DNA ends 1 residue before the CDR3 does, and the rest of the CDR3 is filled in from the germline J gene. The chain employs TRBV1 and TRBJ2-2, with 8 bases matching TRBD2. Germline values: CDR1 NSQYPW, CDR2 LRSPGD (reference sequence). Trimming at V came to 1 base and at J to 2 bases, leaving 0 bases not matched to a gene. The CDR3 extends over 15 amino acids. The sequenced part of the CDR3 DNA is TGCACCTGCAGTGCAGGGACTGGGAACACCGGGCAGCTCTAC. Translation: CTCSAGTGNTGQLY. The CDR3 in full is CTCSAGTGNTGQLYF.

This clone was found a few times. Gene names are the mouse ones. The read ends 1 residue shy of where the CDR3 ends; the end is completed using the germline J gene. The rearrangement joins TRBV13-1 to TRBJ1-3; D not resolved. This CDR3 has 14 amino acids. Germline CDR1 is NSHNY and CDR2 is SYGAGN. V lost 2 bases and J lost 0, with 6 bases in between. CDR3 DNA, as far as it was read: TGTGCCAGCAGTGACAAAAATTCTGGAAATACGCTCTAT. This codes for CASSDKNSGNTLY. The whole CDR3 is CASSDKNSGNTLYF.

Turning to this clone: Mouse germline and gene names are used. The observed sequence ends 1 residue before the CDR3 terminus, with the missing tail filled in from the germline J gene. The genes are TRBV2 and TRBJ1-1; perhaps TRBD1 as D (5 bases). CDR1 and CDR2 from the germline V gene are LGHNA and YSYQKL. V was clipped by 0 bases and J by 3 bases, with 11 bases between them. CDR3 length: 15 amino acids. This CDR3 reads CASSQDSREDTEVFF. CDR3 DNA (partial): TGTGCCAGCAGCCAAGATTCCAGGGAGGACACAGAAGTCTTC.

On this clone itself: The genes are named according to mouse. The CDR3 end lies 1 residue beyond the end of the read and is filled in from the germline J gene. This chain links TRBV13-1 with TRBJ2-2; D is perhaps TRBD2 (5 bases). Germline values: CDR1 NSHNY, CDR2 SYGAGN. Trimming removed 3 bases at V and 2 bases at J, with 5 bases between. This CDR3 has 13 residues. The CDR3 DNA, read in part, is TGTGCCAGCAGTGTGGGGAACACCGGGCAGCTCTAC. Translation gives CASSVGNTGQLY. The full CDR3 protein is CASSVGNTGQLYF.

Worth noting for this clone: Each gene name is a mouse one. The read ends 1 residue before the CDR3 terminus; that terminus is restored from the germline J gene. The chain has TRBV13-2 and TRBJ2-5; D is ambiguous. The V and J ends lost 1 base and 3 bases respectively, with 6 bases between them. This CDR3 comprises 13 residues. The V gene's germline CDR1 is NNHNN and CDR2 SYGAGS (reference sequence). CDR3 DNA (partial): TGTGCCAGCGGTGATCCCAGTCAAGACACCCAGTAC. Translating it yields CASGDPSQDTQY. The entire CDR3 sequence reads CASGDPSQDTQYF.

A note on this clone: These gene names are mouse names. The read comes to an end 1 residue before the CDR3 does, leaving the germline J gene to fill in the end. V gene TRBV13-1 combines with J gene TRBJ1-1; D call uncertain. The length of the CDR3 is 13 residues. With 2 bases removed from V and 0 bases from J, the gap between germline ends came to 5 bases. From germline, CDR1 is NSHNY and CDR2 SYGAGN. CDR3 loop: CASSESSNTEVFF. The covered CDR3 bases are TGTGCCAGCAGTGAGTCATCAAACACAGAAGTCTTC.

Concerning this clone: These gene names are mouse names. The CDR3 end falls 1 residue outside the read, so it is completed with the germline J gene. V and J are TRBV1 and TRBJ2-3, with TRBD2 matching 9 bases. The length of the CDR3 is 15 residues. From germline, CDR1 is NSQYPW and CDR2 LRSPGD (reference sequence). With 3 bases clipped from V and 2 bases from J, the junction kept 3 bases outside the gene matches. The CDR3 spells CTCSALGGIAETLYF. Incomplete CDR3 DNA: TGCACCTGCAGTGCCCTGGGGGGGATTGCAGAAACGCTGTAT. Using reference TRBV1 and TRBJ2-3 for the parts outside the CDR3, the full variable domain is VTLLEQNPRWRLVPRGQAVNLRCILKNSQYPWMSWYQQDLQKQLQWLFTLRSPGDKEVKSLPGADYLATRVTDTELRLQVANMSQGRTLYCTCSALGGIAETLYFGSGTRLTVL.

To note about this clone: Gene names are mouse gene names. The read halts 1 residue ahead of the CDR3 end, with the missing end drawn from the germline J gene. The chain has TRBV13-1 and TRBJ1-1; D not certain. The CDR3 consists of 14 residues. Germline assignment: CDR1 NSHNY and CDR2 SYGAGN. Deletions cut 0 bases from V and 0 bases from J, with 6 bases between. CDR3 in amino acids: CASSDAQANTEVFF. The CDR3 DNA, read in part, is TGTGCCAGCAGTGATGCACAAGCAAACACAGAAGTCTTC.

A note on this clone: Here the gene names and germline are mouse. The read stops 1 residue short of the end of the CDR3; the missing end is completed from the germline J gene. This chain connects TRBV2 to TRBJ2-7; D not resolved. The CDR3 is 13 amino acids. Looked up from germline, CDR1 is LGHNA and CDR2 is YSYQKL. V lost 0 bases, J lost 4 bases, and 7 bases lay in between. CDR3 DNA, as far as it was read: TGTGCCAGCAGCCAAGATTCGGGATATGAACAGTAC. Amino acid sequence: CASSQDSGYEQY. The CDR3 reads in full as CASSQDSGYEQYF.

In its sample, this clone was seen once. Gene and germline names: mouse. The read comes to an end 1 residue before the CDR3 does, leaving the germline J gene to fill in the end. The chain has TRBV2 and TRBJ2-4; unclear D gene. Trimming took 5 bases from V and 0 from J, leaving 9 bases between them. CDR1 LGHNA and CDR2 YSYQKL come from the germline V gene. This CDR3 is built from 14 residues. The CDR3 here is CASSRGTSQNTLYF. CDR3 DNA (partial): TGTGCCAGCAGCAGAGGAACTAGTCAAAACACCTTGTAC.

A word on this clone: The gene names here belong to mouse. The read ends 1 residue shy of where the CDR3 ends; the end is completed using the germline J gene. The J gene is TRBJ2-5, the V gene TRBV13-1, with 8 bases matching TRBD2. Germline V CDR1 and CDR2: NSHNY, SYGAGN. The ends lost 3 bases at V and 4 bases at J; junction bases unmatched: 1. This CDR3 is 13 amino acids long. The CDR3 reads CASSGTGKDTQYF. The sequenced CDR3 bases are TGTGCCAGCAGTGGGACTGGGAAAGACACCCAGTAC.

On this clone itself: Mouse gene names apply. The read terminates 1 residue ahead of where the CDR3 ends, so the germline J gene completes it. The chain employs TRBV17 and TRBJ1-5, with 7 bases that match TRBD1. Germline V gene data show CDR1 as MNHDT and CDR2 as YYDKIL. V dropped 6 bases and J dropped 0; count of bases not matched to a gene: 5. The CDR3 covers 15 residues. CDR3 amino acids: CASSPGQYNNQAPLF. Incomplete CDR3 DNA: TGTGCTAGCAGCCCGGGACAGTATAACAACCAGGCTCCGCTT.

Of note for this clone: Gene labels here are mouse ones. The sequenced fragment ends 1 residue before the CDR3 boundary, so the rest is inferred from the germline J gene. Distinct nucleotide sequences in the sample also encode this CDR3. V usage is TRBV31 and J usage is TRBJ2-5; TRBD2 agrees at 8 bases. The J segment lost 3 bases and the V segment lost 0 bases, leaving 2 bases of the junction unmatched. Germline loops: CDR1 GKSSPN, CDR2 SITVG. The CDR3 is 14 residues long. The CDR3: CAWSLGGAQDTQYF. The sequenced part of the CDR3 DNA is TGTGCCTGGAGTCTAGGGGGGGCACAAGACACCCAGTAC.

In the case of this clone: Gene names and germline match the mouse. Read sequence stops 1 residue before the CDR3 end, and the germline J gene provides the missing end. The chain employs TRBV20 and TRBJ1-2, with TRBD1 matching over 7 bases. This CDR3 has 15 residues. Germline CDR1 and CDR2: GFQATS and STVNSAI. Trimming removed 1 base from V and 0 bases from J; junction bases left unmatched: 5. The chain's CDR3 is CGARGDRTPNSDYTF. The CDR3 bases that were read are TGTGGTGCTAGGGGGGACAGAACCCCAAACTCCGACTACACC.

This clone has only one observation. Mouse names are used for the genes. The read ends 1 residue shy of where the CDR3 ends; the end is completed using the germline J gene. The V call is TRBV31, the J call TRBJ2-5, with TRBD1 matching 7 bases. With V trimmed by 0 bases and J by 2 bases, 2 bases remained unmatched. In germline, CDR1 is GKSSPN, CDR2 SITVG. The length of the CDR3 is 14 residues. The CDR3 loop reads CAWSLGTAQDTQYF. CDR3 DNA (partial): TGTGCCTGGAGTCTGGGGACAGCCCAAGACACCCAGTAC.

This clone was seen once. Mouse germline and gene names are used. Read data end 1 residue before the CDR3 end; the end is taken from the germline J gene. This rearrangement joins TRBV13-2 to TRBJ1-4, with D possibly being TRBD1 (5 bases). Germline V lookup: CDR1 NNHNN, CDR2 SYGAGS (reference sequence). V was cut by 0 bases and J by 6 bases, with 9 bases left in between. The CDR3 is 14 amino acids. CDR3 DNA (partial): TGTGCCAGCGGTGATGCCAGGGCCCACGAAAGATTATTT. Encoded protein: CASGDARAHERLF. The full-length CDR3 reads as CASGDARAHERLFF.

A note on this clone: Gene names are mouse gene names. The read comes to an end 1 residue before the CDR3 does, leaving the germline J gene to fill in the end. V gene TRBV5 combines with J gene TRBJ1-1; tentative D call: TRBD1 (6 bases). The CDR3 is 15 residues long. Trimming shortened V by 4 bases and J by 0 bases, and 12 bases separated the two germline ends. CDR1 and CDR2 (germline): LGHNA, YNLKQL (reference sequence). The CDR3 DNA, read in part, is TGTGCCAGCAGCCCTCTTGGGACAACAAACACAGAAGTCTTC. This sequence encodes CASSPLGTTNTEVF. From start to end, the CDR3 is CASSPLGTTNTEVFF.

Of note for this clone: Germline and genes: mouse. The CDR3 end is not reached by the read, which stops 1 residue before it; the germline J gene fills it in. The J gene is TRBJ2-7, the V gene TRBV31, with D possibly matching TRBD2 (5 bases). Trimming took 0 bases from V and 6 from J, leaving 6 bases between them. In germline, CDR1 is GKSSPN, CDR2 SITVG. The CDR3 is made up of 11 amino acids. Partial CDR3 DNA: TGTGCCTGGAGTCTTTGGGGTGAACAGTAC. This gives the protein CAWSLWGEQY. The entire CDR3 sequence reads CAWSLWGEQYF.

As for this clone: The gene symbols are mouse symbols. The CDR3 end falls 1 residue outside the read, so it is completed with the germline J gene. V and J are TRBV1 and TRBJ1-2, with 7 bases that match TRBD1. The CDR3 runs 15 residues. J gave up 1 base and V 3 bases, and 5 bases lay outside the gene matches. Germline loops: CDR1 NSQYPW, CDR2 LRSPGD (reference sequence). The part of the CDR3 DNA that was read is TGCACCTGCAGTGCGCCCGGGACAGTAAACTCCGACTACACC. Translated: CTCSAPGTVNSDYT. The CDR3 in its entirety is CTCSAPGTVNSDYTF.

A note on this clone: Gene names and germline match the mouse. Read data end 1 residue before the CDR3 end; the end is taken from the germline J gene. This sequence joins TRBV5 and TRBJ2-5; 7 positions match TRBD2. The CDR3 has 14 residues. Germline V gene data show CDR1 as LGHNA and CDR2 as YNLKQL (reference sequence). With V trimmed by 4 bases and J by 3 bases, 4 bases remained unmatched. The sequenced CDR3 bases are TGTGCCAGCAGCCCGTCTGGGGGTCAAGACACCCAGTAC. Protein product: CASSPSGGQDTQY. The entire CDR3 sequence reads CASSPSGGQDTQYF.

For this clone: Germline and genes here are mouse. The read finishes 1 residue shy of the CDR3 end, and the germline J gene is used to complete it. This chain connects TRBV2 to TRBJ1-5, with TRBD1 matching 9 bases. The trim removed 4 bases at V and 7 bases at J, leaving 2 bases unmatched. The CDR3 is 13 residues long. Germline-derived CDR1 and CDR2 are LGHNA and YSYQKL. This CDR3 is CASSRDRGQAPLF. CDR3 DNA (partial): TGTGCCAGCAGCCGAGACAGGGGGCAGGCTCCGCTT.

With respect to this clone: Gene names are the mouse ones. The CDR3 end lies 1 residue beyond the end of the read and is filled in from the germline J gene. The V and J genes are TRBV13-1 and TRBJ1-4; maybe TRBD1 (6 bases). The CDR3 has 14 residues. Trimming removed 5 bases at V and 4 bases at J, with 12 bases between. CDR1 is NSHNY and CDR2 is SYGAGN in the germline V gene. CDR3 residues: CASRPGQINERLFF. The sequenced part of the CDR3 DNA is TGTGCCAGCAGGCCGGGACAAATCAACGAAAGATTATTT. Full variable domain (remainder filled in from reference TRBV13-1 and TRBJ1-4): EAAVTQSPRNKVTVTGGNVTLSCRQTNSHNYMYWYRQDTGHGLRLIHYSYGAGNLRIGDVPDGYKATRTTQEDFFLLLELASPSQTSLYFCASRPGQINERLFFGHGTKLSVL.

Comment on this clone: All gene names here are mouse names. The read comes to an end 1 residue before the CDR3 does, leaving the germline J gene to fill in the end. Other nucleotide sequences from this sample produce the same CDR3. The chain uses TRBV13-2 and TRBJ1-4, with unresolved D. The CDR3 is 14 amino acids. The germline gives CDR1 NNHNN, CDR2 SYGAGS (reference sequence). The V and J ends lost 0 bases and 0 bases respectively, with 3 bases between them. The part of the CDR3 DNA that was read is TGTGCCAGCGGTGATGCGATTTCCAACGAAAGATTATTT. The encoded protein is CASGDAISNERLF. The full CDR3 sequence reads CASGDAISNERLFF.

About this clone itself: Gene names refer to mouse genes. The missing CDR3 end, 1 residue past where the read stops, is filled in from the germline J gene. The V and J genes are TRBV14 and TRBJ1-4, with TRBD1 matching over 9 bases. J lost 7 bases, V lost 5 bases, and 3 bases had no gene match. The CDR3 loop spans 13 amino acids. Germline values: CDR1 SGHDT, CDR2 FRDEAV. The CDR3 bases that were read are TGTGCCAGCAGCCGACAGGGGGGCGAAAGATTATTT. Encoded protein: CASSRQGGERLF. The CDR3 reads in full as CASSRQGGERLFF. The full variable domain, with the rest looked up from reference TRBV14 and TRBJ1-4, is EAGVTQSPRYAVLQEGQAVSFWCDPISGHDTLYWYQQPRDQGPQLLVYFRDEAVIDNSQLPSDRFSAVRPKGTNSTLKIQSAKQGDTATYLCASSRQGGERLFFGHGTKLSVL.